Sequencing of this T cell receptor (beta chain) was carried out in a study of beta chain features in type 1 diabetes. For the study at large: Healthy donors resembled patients in age, gender and cell yields. Study-level points and caveats: Type 1 diabetes patients had moderately but significantly shorter TCRB CDR3s in all four CD4+ subsets.

Expressed TCRB transcripts were sequenced after all isolated RNA was converted to cDNA. Measured with immunoSEQ multiplex PCR; TCRdb has only the in-frame clones, and not every one. The table shows hundreds of thousands of clones, with more than 12% occurring only once. This clone was detected only a few times. Its specificity is not known. The sample has other DNA sequences that encode this CDR3 too. The germline CDR1 and CDR2 sequences are MNHEY and SMNVEV (reference sequence). J gave up 8 bases and V 6 bases, and 7 bases lay outside the gene matches. The CDR3 runs to 13 residues. The TCR originated in a man aged 18 to 35 with type 1 diabetes. Material for sequencing was naive CD4+ T cells from blood. The V gene is TRBV27, the J gene TRBJ1-2; 9 positions agree with TRBD1. CDR3 DNA: TGTGCCAGCAGCCTACAGGGGGCGCGGGGCTACACCTTC. Translated, it gives CASSLQGARGYTF.